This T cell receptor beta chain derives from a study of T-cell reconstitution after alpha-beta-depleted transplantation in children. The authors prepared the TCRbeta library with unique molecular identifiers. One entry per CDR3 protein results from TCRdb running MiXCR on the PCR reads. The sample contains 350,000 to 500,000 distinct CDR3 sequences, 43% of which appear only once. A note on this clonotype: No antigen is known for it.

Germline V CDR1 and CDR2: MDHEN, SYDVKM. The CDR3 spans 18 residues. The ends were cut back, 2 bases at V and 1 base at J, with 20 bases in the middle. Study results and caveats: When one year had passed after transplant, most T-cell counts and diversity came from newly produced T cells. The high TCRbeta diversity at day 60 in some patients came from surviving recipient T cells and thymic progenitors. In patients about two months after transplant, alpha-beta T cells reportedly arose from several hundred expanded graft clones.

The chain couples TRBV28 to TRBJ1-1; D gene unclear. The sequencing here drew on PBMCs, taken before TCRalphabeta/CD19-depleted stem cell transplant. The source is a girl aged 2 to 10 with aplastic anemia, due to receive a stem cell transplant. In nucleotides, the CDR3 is TGTGCCAGCAGTTTACCCCTACTAACCGGGGTCCGGAACACTGAAGCTTTCTTT. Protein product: CASSLPLLTGVRNTEAFF.